The 31 T cell receptor beta chains reported below all come from one sample, sequenced in a study of T cells in localized non-small cell lung cancer. This table comes from immunoSEQ multiplex PCR, and its TCRdb copy is limited to in-frame clones, with some not included. The table lists 20,000 or so clones, just over 90% of them singletons. The sample here was peripheral blood, taken before any cancer treatment. Receptor source: a woman between 40 and 69 years old with stage I lung adenocarcinoma.

This clone was detected only a few times. The rearrangement uses TRBV7-6 and TRBJ2-1, with D possibly called TRBD1 or TRBD2 (6 bases each). Trimming removed 6 bases from V and 8 bases from J, with 14 bases in between. Germline V lookup: CDR1 SGHVS, CDR2 FNYEAQ. This CDR3 has 13 amino acids. DNA for the CDR3: TGTGCCAGCAGTCTTGGGGGGCCCTATGAGCAGTTCTTC. Translated, it gives CASSLGGPYEQFF.

DNA for the CDR3: TGCGCCAGCAGCCAATACGTTGGCGTGGCTAGAAGCACAGATACGCAGTATTTT. Amino acids: CASSQYVGVARSTDTQYF. The gene calls are TRBV4-3 and TRBJ2-3, with D unclear. CDR3 size: 18 residues. Trimming cost V 2 bases and J 0 bases, with 18 bases left between them. Germline loops: CDR1 LGHNA, CDR2 YSLEER.

The V and J genes are TRBV10-2 and TRBJ2-1; tentative D call: TRBD2 (6 bases). Germline loops: CDR1 WSHSY, CDR2 SAAADI. CDR3 length equals 14 residues. V lost 2 bases, J lost 8 bases, and 13 bases lay in between. The chain's CDR3 is CASSEAGLGDEQFF. CDR3 bases: TGCGCCAGCAGTGAGGCGGGACTTGGCGATGAGCAGTTCTTC.

The J gene is TRBJ2-7, the V gene TRBV9; D possibly corresponds to TRBD2 (5 bases). Trimming took off 2 bases at V and 3 bases at J, with 18 bases between the two ends. Germline V lookup: CDR1 SGDLS, CDR2 YYNGEE. The CDR3 loop spans 16 amino acids. The DNA of the CDR3 is TGTGCCAGCAGCGTTTATTTGGGAGCCGCGCGCTACGAGCAGTACTTC. It is translated as CASSVYLGAARYEQYF.

J is TRBJ2-7 and V is TRBV11-3, with a possible D match to TRBD1 (5 bases). The CDR3 consists of 12 residues. The germline V and J ends were trimmed by 3 bases and 7 bases, with 10 bases remaining between them. In germline, CDR1 is SGHNT, CDR2 YENEEA. CDR3 residues: CASSFRVGEQYF. The CDR3 DNA reads as TGTGCCAGCAGCTTCAGGGTTGGAGAGCAGTACTTC.

This chain links TRBV5-6 with TRBJ2-7; maybe TRBD2 (5 bases). V was pared by 1 base and J by 3 bases, with 17 bases between. Looked up from germline, CDR1 is SGHDT and CDR2 is YYEEEE. The CDR3 covers 16 residues. The CDR3 DNA follows: TGTGCCAGCAGCTTGACTAAGGGTGGAGGACGCTACGAGCAGTACTTC. This encodes CASSLTKGGGRYEQYF.

V is TRBV28 and J is TRBJ1-1; TRBD1 matches 9 bases. Germline V CDR1 and CDR2: MDHEN, SYDVKM. The CDR3 contains 11 residues. After removal of 7 bases from V and 11 bases from J, the junction contained 5 bases not matched to a gene. CDR3 amino acids: CASTRDRGAFF. The DNA of the CDR3 is TGTGCCAGCACCCGCGACAGGGGGGCTTTCTTT.

This clone was found once. CDR3 region: CASSSGQGQMDEQFF. The DNA of the CDR3 is TGTGCCAGCAGCTCGGGACAGGGGCAGATGGATGAGCAGTTCTTC. V and J are TRBV11-3 and TRBJ2-1; 10 bases are shared with TRBD1. With V trimmed by 4 bases and J by 8 bases, 8 bases remained unmatched. The CDR3 contains 15 residues. Looked up from germline, CDR1 is SGHNT and CDR2 is YENEEA.

V usage is TRBV15 and J usage is TRBJ1-5; D is perhaps TRBD1 (6 bases). Looked up from germline, CDR1 is LNHNV and CDR2 is YYDKDF (reference sequence). Deletions cut 0 bases from V and 2 bases from J, with 20 bases between. The CDR3 consists of 19 residues. Here the CDR3 DNA reads TGTGCCACCAGCAGAGATTTAATCACAGGGAAAGGGGGCAATCAGCCCCAGCATTTT. Translation: CATSRDLITGKGGNQPQHF.

The chain joins TRBV19 to TRBJ1-5; possibly TRBD1 for D (5 bases). The CDR3 covers 16 residues. The germline gives CDR1 LNHDA, CDR2 SQIVND (reference sequence). V lost 4 bases, J lost 6 bases, and 19 bases lay in between. CDR3 in amino acids: CASSTGTAGWVQPQHF. CDR3 sequence (DNA): TGTGCCAGTAGTACTGGGACGGCCGGATGGGTTCAGCCCCAGCATTTT.

The chain uses TRBV28 and TRBJ2-7, with TRBD1 as a possible D gene (6 bases). This CDR3 has 12 amino acids. V lost 6 bases, J lost 6 bases, and 12 bases lay in between. CDR1 and CDR2 (germline): MDHEN, SYDVKM. CDR3 protein: CASRHTGFEQYF. Here the CDR3 DNA reads TGTGCCAGCAGGCATACAGGGTTCGAGCAGTACTTC.

V is TRBV28 and J is TRBJ1-2; no clear D gene. Deletions cut 6 bases from V and 6 bases from J, with 23 bases between. In germline, CDR1 is MDHEN, CDR2 SYDVKM. The CDR3 consists of 16 residues. This CDR3 reads CASRVSLGPGGNGYTF. The DNA for the CDR3 is TGTGCCAGCAGGGTCTCTTTGGGTCCGGGCGGGAATGGCTACACCTTC.

In this sample, this clone turned up a few times. J is TRBJ2-2 and V is TRBV19; TRBD2 is a possible D gene (6 bases). Germline V lookup: CDR1 LNHDA, CDR2 SQIVND (reference sequence). Trimming left V 7 bases short and J 8 bases short, with 23 bases between. The CDR3 extends over 16 amino acids. The CDR3 here is CASTPDAGPLRGELFF. In DNA form, the CDR3 reads TGTGCCAGTACCCCTGATGCGGGACCTCTCCGGGGGGAGCTGTTTTTT.

The chain links TRBV7-6 to TRBJ1-1; D is ambiguous. From germline, CDR1 is SGHVS and CDR2 FNYEAQ. Trimming shortened V by 2 bases and J by 1 base, and 5 bases separated the two germline ends. The CDR3 has 13 residues. CDR3 sequence (DNA): TGTGCCAGCAGCTTAACCCGGAACACTGAAGCTTTCTTT. Protein: CASSLTRNTEAFF. Full variable domain (rest looked up from reference TRBV7-6 and TRBJ1-1): GAGVSQSPRYKVTKRGQDVALRCDPISGHVSLYWYRQALGQGPEFLTYFNYEAQQDKSGLPNDRFSAERPEGSISTLTIQRTEQRDSAMYRCASSLTRNTEAFFGQGTRLTVV.

This clone showed up just once. The J gene is TRBJ2-7, the V gene TRBV27; 7 bases map to TRBD2. The CDR3 loop spans 14 amino acids. The germline V gene has CDR1 MNHEY and CDR2 SMNVEV (reference sequence). The trim removed 2 bases at V and 1 base at J, leaving 2 bases unmatched. The CDR3 nucleotides are TGTGCCAGCAGTTTAGGGCGGGGGTCCTACGAGCAGTACTTC. It yields the protein CASSLGRGSYEQYF.

The CDR3 spells CASSSGPGTGLNEQFF. Written as DNA, the CDR3 is TGTGCCAGCAGTTCCGGTCCCGGGACAGGGTTGAATGAGCAGTTCTTC. The chain employs TRBV28 and TRBJ2-1, with 9 bases identical to TRBD1. There are 16 residues in the CDR3. Germline V gene sequence: CDR1 MDHEN, CDR2 SYDVKM. The J segment lost 7 bases and the V segment lost 4 bases, leaving 11 bases of the junction unmatched.

The V gene is TRBV28, the J gene TRBJ1-3, with D hard to call. Per germline, CDR1 MDHEN and CDR2 SYDVKM. Deletions cut 8 bases from V and 5 bases from J, with 10 bases between. This CDR3 region has 12 residues. The CDR3 here is CASDDSRNTIYF. The CDR3 DNA reads as TGTGCCAGCGATGACTCCCGAAACACCATATATTTT.

The chain is built from TRBV7-2 and TRBJ2-7; 9 bases match TRBD2. V lost 1 base, J lost 3 bases, and 4 bases stayed unmatched. This CDR3 is built from 15 residues. Germline-derived CDR1 and CDR2 are SGHTA and FQGNSA. DNA for the CDR3: TGTGCCAGCAGCTTAGGGGCTAGCGGGATCTACGAGCAGTACTTC. Its translation: CASSLGASGIYEQYF.

V is TRBV28 and J is TRBJ2-5; D remains unclear. Germline assignment: CDR1 MDHEN and CDR2 SYDVKM. V was cut by 2 bases and J by 5 bases, with 6 bases left in between. This CDR3 comprises 12 residues. The CDR3 DNA is TGTGCCAGCAGTTTACGGCGGGAGACCCAGTACTTC. The encoded protein is CASSLRRETQYF.

The V gene is TRBV9, the J gene TRBJ2-7, with D uncertain. Germline V CDR1 and CDR2: SGDLS, YYNGEE. The CDR3 length is 15 residues. V lost 0 bases and J lost 2, with 12 bases in between. DNA for the CDR3: TGTGCCAGCAGCGTAGCCGACACTCGGGCCTACGAGCAGTACTTC. Protein sequence: CASSVADTRAYEQYF.

The V and J genes are TRBV19 and TRBJ1-1, with a weak D call TRBD1 (5 bases). The CDR3 has 14 amino acids. Trimming cost V 1 base and J 6 bases, with 12 bases left between them. Germline assignment: CDR1 LNHDA and CDR2 SQIVND (reference sequence). The CDR3 sequence: CASSIVGGDPEAFF. The CDR3 DNA reads as TGTGCCAGTAGTATAGTCGGGGGGGACCCTGAAGCTTTCTTT. Full variable domain (remainder filled in from reference TRBV19 and TRBJ1-1): DGGITQSPKYLFRKEGQNVTLSCEQNLNHDAMYWYRQDPGQGLRLIYYSQIVNDFQKGDIAEGYSVSREKKESFPLTVTSAQKNPTAFYLCASSIVGGDPEAFFGQGTRLTVV.

The chain combines TRBV19 with TRBJ2-1; 9 bases agree with TRBD1. V was clipped by 6 bases and J by 5 bases; unmatched bases: 8. The CDR3 runs to 15 residues. Germline CDR1 reads LNHDA; CDR2 reads SQIVND (reference sequence). The CDR3 sequence: CASRPGQGSHNEQFF. DNA for the CDR3: TGTGCCAGTAGACCCGGACAGGGGTCACACAATGAGCAGTTCTTC.

The count of this clone is one. The J gene is TRBJ2-3, the V gene TRBV7-8, with TRBD2 matching 13 bases. Germline CDR1 and CDR2: SGHVS and FQNEAQ. The trim removed 2 bases at V and 2 bases at J, leaving 4 bases unmatched. The CDR3 loop spans 17 amino acids. CDR3 sequence: CASSLQLAGGITDTQYF. The CDR3 nucleotides are TGTGCCAGCAGCTTACAACTAGCGGGAGGGATCACAGATACGCAGTATTTT.

The chain joins TRBV30 to TRBJ1-5, with a possible D match to TRBD1 (6 bases). In germline, CDR1 is GTSNPN, CDR2 SVGIG (reference sequence). The CDR3 contains 16 residues. V was clipped by 0 bases and J by 4 bases, with 16 bases between them. CDR3 residues: CAWSVSGTWVNQPQHF. CDR3 bases: TGTGCCTGGAGTGTCTCCGGGACATGGGTAAATCAGCCCCAGCATTTT.

The chain is built from TRBV6-1 and TRBJ1-2; D is unclear. The V end lost 4 bases, the J end lost 4 bases, and 7 bases lay between the germline ends. This CDR3 is built from 12 residues. Germline loops: CDR1 MNHNS, CDR2 SASEGT. DNA of the CDR3: TGTGCCAGCAGTGGTACATTCTATGGCTACACCTTC. This codes for CASSGTFYGYTF.

This clone has only one observation. The chain carries TRBV2 and TRBJ1-4; 9 bases are shared with TRBD1. The CDR3 is 16 amino acids. Germline values: CDR1 SNHLY, CDR2 FYNNEI. With V trimmed by 5 bases and J by 8 bases, 12 bases remained unmatched. The CDR3 sequence is CASSRLGQGGFEKLFF. In DNA, the CDR3 is TGTGCCAGCAGTCGATTGGGACAGGGAGGTTTCGAAAAACTGTTTTTT. Full variable domain (outside the CDR3, taken from reference TRBV2 and TRBJ1-4): EPEVTQTPSHQVTQMGQEVILRCVPISNHLYFYWYRQILGQKVEFLVSFYNNEISEKSEIFDDQFSVERPDGSNFTLKIRSTKLEDSAMYFCASSRLGQGGFEKLFFGSGTQLSVL.

This chain connects TRBV2 to TRBJ2-5; a weak D match, TRBD1 (5 bases). The germline V and J ends were trimmed by 2 bases and 2 bases, with 9 bases remaining between them. The length of the CDR3 is 14 residues. Germline V lookup: CDR1 SNHLY, CDR2 FYNNEI. DNA of the CDR3: TGTGCCAGCAGTGAATTGACAGTACAAGAGACCCAGTACTTC. This encodes CASSELTVQETQYF. Variable domain in full (rest from reference TRBV2 and TRBJ2-5): EPEVTQTPSHQVTQMGQEVILRCVPISNHLYFYWYRQILGQKVEFLVSFYNNEISEKSEIFDDQFSVERPDGSNFTLKIRSTKLEDSAMYFCASSELTVQETQYFGPGTRLLVL.

This chain links TRBV5-5 with TRBJ2-3, with D unclear. Germline V gives CDR1 SGHKS, CDR2 YYEKEE (reference sequence). V was pared by 2 bases and J by 2 bases, with 6 bases between. The CDR3 sequence is 13 residues long. The CDR3 nucleotides are TGTGCCAGCAGCTTAACCTCCACAGATACGCAGTATTTT. This translates into CASSLTSTDTQYF.

The J gene is TRBJ1-5, the V gene TRBV30; D unclear. V was pared by 3 bases and J by 1 base, with 13 bases between. This CDR3 spans 15 amino acids. CDR1 and CDR2 (germline): GTSNPN, SVGIG (reference sequence). CDR3: CAWSAPRGSNQPQHF. CDR3 nucleotides: TGTGCCTGGAGCGCCCCGCGAGGCAGCAATCAGCCCCAGCATTTT.

V usage is TRBV27 and J usage is TRBJ2-7; TRBD2 aligns across 12 bases. With 5 bases clipped from V and 2 bases from J, the junction kept 4 bases outside the gene matches. CDR1 and CDR2 from the germline V gene are MNHEY and SMNVEV (reference sequence). The CDR3 sequence is 15 residues long. The DNA for the CDR3 is TGTGCCAGCAGTCAAAGGACTAGCGGGACCTACGAGCAGTACTTC. Its protein is CASSQRTSGTYEQYF.

The V call is TRBV5-4, the J call TRBJ2-5; 7 positions agree with TRBD2. V gave up 4 bases and J gave up 5 bases; unmatched junction bases: 5. Looked up from germline, CDR1 is SGHNT and CDR2 is YYREEE (reference sequence). The CDR3 spans 13 residues. The CDR3 spells CASSGGGSETQYF. The CDR3 bases are TGTGCCAGCAGCGGAGGCGGGAGCGAGACCCAGTACTTC.